One sample yielded the 30 T cell receptor beta chains listed below, sequenced in a study of early T cells in non-severe SARS-CoV-2 infection. TCRdb ran MiXCR on the 5' RACE reads and lists one entry per CDR3 protein. The sample has 60,000 to 75,000 distinct CDR3 sequences, over 10% seen once; the top ten hold under 7%. This sample comprised whole blood, obtained at baseline. Receptors originate from an adult who was a healthcare worker with PCR-confirmed SARS-CoV-2 infection or an uninfected control (not recorded which).

This clonotype appeared many times. CDR3 protein: CASSGDRDSSYNEQFF. The CDR3 DNA reads as TGTGCCAGCAGTGGGGACCGGGACTCCTCCTACAATGAGCAGTTCTTC. The V gene is TRBV2, the J gene TRBJ2-1, with a tentative D call TRBD2 (6 bases). The ends were cut back, 4 bases at V and 0 bases at J, with 13 bases in the middle. Germline CDR1 SNHLY, CDR2 FYNNEI. The CDR3 spans 16 residues.

For this clonotype: One junction end does not reproduce the germline sequence, and a read error may be involved. The CDR3 coding sequence is TGTGCCAGCAAAAGTGTAGGGGTAGCGACCCCTTACTTC. This gives the protein CASKSVGVATPYF. The chain combines TRBV25-1 with TRBJ2-1; D tentatively reads TRBD1 or TRBD2 (5 bases each). The germline V gene has CDR1 MGHDK and CDR2 SYGVNS. This CDR3 has 13 amino acids.

This clonotype showed up just a few times. The chain is built from TRBV7-9 and TRBJ2-5, with a weak D call TRBD1 (6 bases). Germline V CDR1 and CDR2: SEHNR, FQNEAQ (reference sequence). The CDR3 is 15 residues long. Trimming pared 9 bases from V and 5 bases from J, leaving 22 bases between. CDR3 in amino acids: CASKQTEGGYETQYF. The CDR3 nucleotides are TGTGCCAGTAAACAGACGGAAGGGGGTTATGAGACCCAGTACTTC.

The chain recombines TRBV19 with TRBJ2-7; tentatively, D is TRBD2 (5 bases). Germline V gene data show CDR1 as LNHDA and CDR2 as SQIVND (reference sequence). There are 13 residues in the CDR3. V was shortened by 3 bases and J by 7 bases, with 13 bases between the two germline ends. CDR3 DNA sequence: TGTGCCAGTAGTATCGATTCCGGGGATGAGCAGTACTTC. It codes for CASSIDSGDEQYF.

This clonotype was recorded many times. The V and J genes are TRBV6-1 and TRBJ1-5, with D unresolved. Trimming cost V 4 bases and J 7 bases, with 14 bases left between them. This CDR3 is 14 amino acids long. CDR1 MNHNS and CDR2 SASEGT come from the germline V gene. The CDR3 nucleotides read TGTGCCAGCAGTGTAGCCCCACTAGACCAGCCCCAGCATTTT. As protein: CASSVAPLDQPQHF.

In its sample, this clonotype was seen a few times. The chain has TRBV5-1 and TRBJ1-3; weak D call: TRBD1 (5 bases). The V end lost 4 bases, the J end lost 1 base, and 9 bases lay between the germline ends. Germline V gene data show CDR1 as SGHRS and CDR2 as YFSETQ. The CDR3 totals 14 residues. This CDR3 reads CASSRDRSGNTIYF. In DNA form, the CDR3 reads TGCGCCAGCAGCCGTGACAGATCTGGAAACACCATATATTTT. The full variable domain, rest sourced from reference TRBV5-1 and TRBJ1-3, is KAGVTQTPRYLIKTRGQQVTLSCSPISGHRSVSWYQQTPGQGLQFLFEYFSETQRNKGNFPGRFSGRQFSNSRSEMNVSTLELGDSALYLCASSRDRSGNTIYFGEGSWLTVV.

This clonotype was observed at least ten times. The J gene is TRBJ2-2, the V gene TRBV12-3 or TRBV12-4; 10 nucleotides match TRBD1. CDR3 length: 16 residues. The ends lost 7 bases at V and 7 bases at J; junction bases unmatched: 12. The CDR3 DNA reads TGTGCCAGCACCCCTCAGGGACAGGGGTTTGGCGGGGAGCTGTTTTTT. Protein sequence: CASTPQGQGFGGELFF.

This rearrangement joins TRBV20-1 to TRBJ2-3; weak D call: TRBD1 (7 bases). Looked up from germline, CDR1 is DFQATT and CDR2 is SNEGSKA (reference sequence). The CDR3 loop spans 13 amino acids. Trimming cost V 8 bases and J 5 bases, with 17 bases left between them. The CDR3 sequence is CSPRDSQRDTQYF. The CDR3 DNA is TGCAGTCCGCGGGACAGCCAGAGAGATACGCAGTATTTT.

The rearrangement joins TRBV4-2 to TRBJ2-1; D may be TRBD1 (5 bases). The CDR3 runs to 14 residues. Germline loops: CDR1 LGHNA, CDR2 YNFKEQ. V lost 0 bases to trimming and J lost 5 bases, with 8 bases between them. The CDR3 region has the DNA TGTGCCAGCAGCCAAGAACAGGCTAACAATGAGCAGTTCTTC. Translation gives CASSQEQANNEQFF.

The chain uses TRBV3-1 and TRBJ1-1; no firm D call. The ends were cut back, 4 bases at V and 5 bases at J, with 14 bases in the middle. Germline-derived CDR1 and CDR2 are LGHDT and YNNKEL (reference sequence). The CDR3 contains 14 residues. CDR3 protein: CASSRNNVETEAFF. The CDR3 nucleotides are TGTGCCAGCAGCCGCAACAACGTTGAAACTGAAGCTTTCTTT.

This clonotype was found a few times. This chain uses TRBV29-1 with TRBJ2-6; D uncertain. V shed 5 bases and J shed 2 bases, with 13 bases lying between them. Germline V CDR1 and CDR2: SQVTM, ANQGSEA. CDR3 length: 15 amino acids. The CDR3 region is CSVLQKVTGANVLTF. The CDR3 DNA follows: TGCAGCGTTCTCCAGAAGGTAACTGGGGCCAACGTCCTGACTTTC.

In its sample, this clonotype was seen once. The V and J genes are TRBV7-9 and TRBJ2-5, with a possible D match to TRBD2 (5 bases). Trimming shortened V by 6 bases and J by 3 bases, and 17 bases separated the two germline ends. Germline V CDR1 and CDR2: SEHNR, FQNEAQ (reference sequence). CDR3 length equals 15 residues. CDR3 nucleotide sequence: TGTGCCAGCAGGAACCCTCGGGGAGAAGAAGAGACCCAGTACTTC. Amino acid sequence: CASRNPRGEEETQYF.

Comment on this clonotype: This could be a read error, since a much larger clone is one nucleotide away. The rearrangement joins TRBV12-3 or TRBV12-4 to TRBJ2-7; tentatively, D is TRBD1 or TRBD2 (7 bases each). The length of the CDR3 is 16 residues. The CDR3 nucleotides read TGTGCCAGCAGTCCCGACCCCCAGGGAGGGGGCTTCGAGCAGCACTTC. Its translation: CASSPDPQGGGFEQHF.

This clonotype appeared many times. The rearrangement joins TRBV12-3 or TRBV12-4 to TRBJ1-3; unclear D gene. With 3 bases removed from V and 3 bases from J, the gap between germline ends came to 12 bases. This CDR3 spans 15 amino acids. The CDR3 nucleotides read TGTGCCAGCAGTTTGAGGGAGACCGATGGAAACACCATATATTTT. Amino acids: CASSLRETDGNTIYF.

V and J are TRBV6-2 or TRBV6-3 and TRBJ2-1, with D unresolved. Germline V gene lookup returns CDR1 MNHEY and CDR2 SVGEGT. The CDR3 length is 14 residues. Trimming took 10 bases from V and 0 from J, leaving 13 bases between them. CDR3 coding DNA: TGTGCCATCGGGCATCGGAGCTCCTACAATGAGCAGTTCTTC. As protein: CAIGHRSSYNEQFF.

In its sample, this clonotype was seen many times. The rearrangement uses TRBV19 and TRBJ2-1; D may match TRBD1 or TRBD2 (5 bases each). V gave up 4 bases and J gave up 1 base, with 11 bases separating them. Looked up from germline, CDR1 is LNHDA and CDR2 is SQIVND (reference sequence). The CDR3 length is 15 residues. CDR3 residues: CASSKGTLSYNEQFF. The CDR3 DNA reads TGTGCCAGTAGTAAGGGGACCCTGTCCTACAATGAGCAGTTCTTC.

The chain recombines TRBV3-1 with TRBJ2-1; D might be TRBD1 or TRBD2, each matching 6 bases. Germline lookup yields CDR1 LGHDT and CDR2 YNNKEL (reference sequence). V lost 4 bases and J 3 bases, leaving 16 bases between the germline ends. This CDR3 has 16 residues. In DNA, the CDR3 is TGTGCCAGCAGCCCCCAGGGCGGGACAATCTACAATGAGCAGTTCTTC. Encoded protein: CASSPQGGTIYNEQFF.

In its sample, this clonotype was seen a few times. V is TRBV4-2 and J is TRBJ1-6; D is undetermined. V was shortened by 1 base and J by 11 bases, with 15 bases between the two germline ends. The CDR3 has 15 amino acids. In germline, CDR1 is LGHNA, CDR2 YNFKEQ. CDR3 sequence: CASSQADAEGTPLHF. The CDR3 DNA reads TGTGCCAGCAGCCAAGCAGACGCGGAAGGGACACCCCTCCACTTT.

This chain links TRBV11-3 with TRBJ1-1; tentatively, D is TRBD1 (5 bases). This CDR3 is built from 15 residues. V dropped 5 bases and J dropped 0 bases, with 13 bases sitting between them. Germline V gives CDR1 SGHNT, CDR2 YENEEA. The CDR3 is CASSSGRGVNTEAFF. The CDR3 DNA reads as TGTGCCAGCAGCAGTGGACGGGGCGTGAACACTGAAGCTTTCTTT.

The V gene is TRBV6-2 or TRBV6-3, the J gene TRBJ2-5; TRBD2 might be the D (5 bases). Germline CDR1 and CDR2: MNHEY and SVGEGT. Trimming cost V 1 base and J 5 bases, with 11 bases left between them. The length of the CDR3 is 14 residues. CDR3 loop: CASSYFEGLETQYF. The CDR3 region has the DNA TGTGCCAGCAGTTACTTCGAGGGTTTGGAGACCCAGTACTTC.

The J gene is TRBJ2-7, the V gene TRBV5-1, with TRBD1 identical over 8 bases. The CDR3 loop spans 13 amino acids. V shed 2 bases, J shed 5 bases, and the junction held 3 bases outside the gene matches. Germline-derived CDR1 and CDR2 are SGHRS and YFSETQ. The CDR3 here is CASSFQGANEQYF. In DNA, the CDR3 is TGCGCCAGCAGCTTCCAGGGGGCCAACGAGCAGTACTTC.

The chain couples TRBV9 to TRBJ2-7, with 9 nucleotides matching TRBD1. Germline CDR1 SGDLS, CDR2 YYNGEE. J gave up 2 bases and V 4 bases, and 4 bases lay outside the gene matches. This CDR3 region has 14 residues. The CDR3 coding sequence is TGTGCCAGCAGCACACAGGGGGCCGCCTACGAGCAGTACTTC. Translation: CASSTQGAAYEQYF.

The rearrangement uses TRBV7-9 and TRBJ1-6; D remains unclear. The germline CDR1 and CDR2 sequences are SEHNR and FQNEAQ (reference sequence). The CDR3 is 12 residues long. V shed 1 base and J shed 9 bases, with 4 bases lying between them. CDR3 sequence: CASSLGSSPLHF. In DNA, the CDR3 is TGTGCCAGCAGCTTAGGGTCTTCACCCCTCCACTTT.

This clonotype was seen many times. The V and J genes are TRBV7-2 and TRBJ2-7; 8 bases line up with TRBD1. Germline V gene sequence: CDR1 SGHTA, CDR2 FQGNSA. The CDR3 sequence is 16 residues long. J was trimmed by 0 bases and V by 7 bases; bases with no gene match: 11. Here the CDR3 DNA reads TGTGCCAGCAATACCGAGGTGCAGGGGGCCTCCTACGAGCAGTACTTC. This gives the protein CASNTEVQGASYEQYF.

For the CDR3, the DNA is TGTGCCAGCAGCCAAAGGCTAGCGGTAGTAAAGACCCAGTACTTC. Translating gives CASSQRLAVVKTQYF. The chain carries TRBV3-1 and TRBJ2-5, with 7 bases lining up with TRBD2. V lost 2 bases to trimming and J lost 6 bases; unmatched junction nucleotides: 9. Germline values: CDR1 LGHDT, CDR2 YNNKEL (reference sequence). This CDR3 is 15 amino acids long.

This clonotype was seen a handful of times. This sequence joins TRBV12-3 or TRBV12-4 and TRBJ1-6; 9 bases line up with TRBD1. The length of the CDR3 is 15 residues. With V trimmed by 6 bases and J by 8 bases, 8 bases remained unmatched. The CDR3 DNA reads as TGTGCCAGCAGCCTAGGAGGGACAGGGCATTCACCCCTCCACTTT. It translates to CASSLGGTGHSPLHF.

This clonotype has at least ten counts. The V gene is TRBV20-1, the J gene TRBJ1-1, with 10 positions matching TRBD1. The ends lost 6 bases at V and 4 bases at J; junction bases unmatched: 8. The CDR3 is 14 amino acids. Per the germline V gene, CDR1 is DFQATT and CDR2 is SNEGSKA (reference sequence). CDR3: CSAPDRTGGTEAFF. The CDR3, as DNA: TGCAGTGCACCTGACCGGACAGGGGGCACTGAAGCTTTCTTT.

The chain links TRBV5-6 to TRBJ2-7; D unresolved. Deletions cut 4 bases from V and 0 bases from J, with 11 bases between. CDR1 and CDR2 from the germline V gene are SGHDT and YYEEEE. The CDR3 sequence is 14 residues long. Here the CDR3 DNA reads TGTGCCAGCAGCAGGACCCACAGCTCCTACGAGCAGTACTTC. This gives the protein CASSRTHSSYEQYF.

This clonotype appeared a few times. The chain joins TRBV7-9 to TRBJ2-3, with D tentatively TRBD2 (6 bases). The CDR3 is 14 amino acids. V lost 7 bases and J 8 bases, leaving 19 bases between the germline ends. Germline lookup yields CDR1 SEHNR and CDR2 FQNEAQ (reference sequence). CDR3 DNA: TGTGCCAGCAACCGCGGCGGGGCTGTCGGTACGCAGTATTTT. Its protein is CASNRGGAVGTQYF.

Notes on this clonotype: The germline gene is not matched at one end of the junction; a read error may be the cause. The J gene is TRBJ2-1, the V gene TRBV13, with D tentatively TRBD1 (6 bases). Germline CDR1 is PRHDT and CDR2 is FYEKMQ (reference sequence). The CDR3 covers 10 residues. The CDR3 reads CTGPHNEQFF. The CDR3 DNA is TGCACAGGGCCACACAATGAGCAGTTCTTC.